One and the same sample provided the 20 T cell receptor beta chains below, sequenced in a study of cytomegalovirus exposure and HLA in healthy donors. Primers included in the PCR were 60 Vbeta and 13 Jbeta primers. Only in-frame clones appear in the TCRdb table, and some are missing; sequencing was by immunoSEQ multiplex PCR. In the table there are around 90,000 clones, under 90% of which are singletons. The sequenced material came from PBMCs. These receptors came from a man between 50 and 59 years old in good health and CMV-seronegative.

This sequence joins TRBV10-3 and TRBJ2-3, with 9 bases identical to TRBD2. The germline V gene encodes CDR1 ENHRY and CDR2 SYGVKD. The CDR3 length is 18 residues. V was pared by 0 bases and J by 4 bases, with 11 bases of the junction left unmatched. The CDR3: CAISESSGSGSLADTQYF. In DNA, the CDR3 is TGTGCCATCAGTGAGTCTTCTGGTAGCGGGAGTTTGGCAGATACGCAGTATTTT.

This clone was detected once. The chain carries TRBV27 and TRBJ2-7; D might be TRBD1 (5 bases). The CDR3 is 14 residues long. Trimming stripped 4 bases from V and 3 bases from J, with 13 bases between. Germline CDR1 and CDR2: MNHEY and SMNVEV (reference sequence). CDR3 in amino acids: CASSSYDRIYEQYF. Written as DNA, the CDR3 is TGTGCCAGCAGTTCATACGACAGAATCTACGAGCAGTACTTC.

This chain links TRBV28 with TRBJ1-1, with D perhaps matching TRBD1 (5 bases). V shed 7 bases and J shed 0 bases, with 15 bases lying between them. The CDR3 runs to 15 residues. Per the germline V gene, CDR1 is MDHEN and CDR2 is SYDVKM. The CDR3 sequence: CASTARQSMNTEAFF. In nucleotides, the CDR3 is TGTGCCAGCACCGCCCGACAGAGCATGAACACTGAAGCTTTCTTT. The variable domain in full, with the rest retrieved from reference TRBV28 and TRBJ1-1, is DVKVTQSSRYLVKRTGEKVFLECVQDMDHENMFWYRQDPGLGLRLIYFSYDVKMKEKGDIPEGYSVSREKKERFSLILESASTNQTSMYLCASTARQSMNTEAFFGQGTRLTVV.

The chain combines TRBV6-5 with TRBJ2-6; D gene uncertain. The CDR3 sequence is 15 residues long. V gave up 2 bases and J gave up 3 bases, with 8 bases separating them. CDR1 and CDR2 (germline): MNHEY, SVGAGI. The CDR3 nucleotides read TGTGCCAGCAGTTACGAACCGGGTGGGGCCAACGTCCTGACTTTC. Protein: CASSYEPGGANVLTF.

The CDR3 region has the DNA TGCGCCAGCAGCCCTGGGACTAGCGGGAGGGCCGGCGAGACCCAGTACTTC. Translation: CASSPGTSGRAGETQYF. This chain joins TRBV5-1 and TRBJ2-5, with TRBD2 matching 16 bases. CDR3 size: 17 residues. V dropped 4 bases and J dropped 5; count of bases not matched to a gene: 8. Germline lookup yields CDR1 SGHRS and CDR2 YFSETQ.

CDR3 sequence (DNA): TGCGCCAGCAGGCTTCTAGCGGGAGTGGGACATAGCCCTTTCTACGAGCAGTACTTC. This translates into CASRLLAGVGHSPFYEQYF. The genes are TRBV5-1 and TRBJ2-7; TRBD2 aligns across 10 bases. This CDR3 is 19 amino acids long. V was clipped by 5 bases and J by 3 bases; unmatched bases: 20. The germline gives CDR1 SGHRS, CDR2 YFSETQ.

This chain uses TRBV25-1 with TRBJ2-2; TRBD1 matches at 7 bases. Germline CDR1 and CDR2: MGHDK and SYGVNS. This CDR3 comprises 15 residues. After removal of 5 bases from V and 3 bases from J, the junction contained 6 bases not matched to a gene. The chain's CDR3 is CASSSPGTDTGELFF. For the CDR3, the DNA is TGTGCCAGCAGTTCCCCCGGGACAGACACCGGGGAGCTGTTTTTT.

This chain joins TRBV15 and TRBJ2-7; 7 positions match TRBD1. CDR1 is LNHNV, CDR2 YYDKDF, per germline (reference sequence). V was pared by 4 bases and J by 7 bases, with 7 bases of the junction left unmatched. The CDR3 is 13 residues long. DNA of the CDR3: TGTGCCACCAGCACCGACAGGGTGCGGGAGCAGTACTTC. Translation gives CATSTDRVREQYF.

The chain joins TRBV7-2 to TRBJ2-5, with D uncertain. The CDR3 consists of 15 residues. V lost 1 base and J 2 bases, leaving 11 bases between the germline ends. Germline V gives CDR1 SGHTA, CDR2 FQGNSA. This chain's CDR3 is CASSLVSALQETQYF. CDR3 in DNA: TGTGCCAGCAGCTTAGTTAGTGCTCTTCAAGAGACCCAGTACTTC.

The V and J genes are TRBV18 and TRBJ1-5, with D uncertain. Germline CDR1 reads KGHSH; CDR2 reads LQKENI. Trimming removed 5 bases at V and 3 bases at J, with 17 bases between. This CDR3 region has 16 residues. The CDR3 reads CASSSKDGKANQPQHF. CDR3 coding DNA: TGTGCCAGCTCATCGAAGGACGGGAAAGCCAATCAGCCCCAGCATTTT.

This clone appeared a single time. Here the CDR3 reads CASSAGTGSTDTQYF. In DNA form, the CDR3 reads TGTGCCAGCAGCGCCGGGACAGGAAGCACAGATACGCAGTATTTT. The chain combines TRBV9 with TRBJ2-3, with 8 bases fitting TRBD1. V trimming: 3 bases; J trimming: 0 bases; junction bases outside the gene matches: 3. Germline V lookup: CDR1 SGDLS, CDR2 YYNGEE. CDR3 size: 15 residues.

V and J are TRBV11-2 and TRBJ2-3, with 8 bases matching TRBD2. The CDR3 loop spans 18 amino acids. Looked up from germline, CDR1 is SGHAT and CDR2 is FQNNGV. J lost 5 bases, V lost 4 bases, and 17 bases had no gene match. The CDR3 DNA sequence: TGTGCCAGCAGCTCCCCGGGGGGGGACTGGAGGGATGTAGATACGCAGTATTTT. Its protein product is CASSSPGGDWRDVDTQYF.

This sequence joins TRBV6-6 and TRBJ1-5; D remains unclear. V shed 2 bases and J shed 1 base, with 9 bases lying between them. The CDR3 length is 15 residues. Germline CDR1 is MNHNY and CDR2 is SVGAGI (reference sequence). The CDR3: CASSYEAASNQPQHF. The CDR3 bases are TGTGCCAGCAGTTACGAGGCAGCAAGCAATCAGCCCCAGCATTTT.

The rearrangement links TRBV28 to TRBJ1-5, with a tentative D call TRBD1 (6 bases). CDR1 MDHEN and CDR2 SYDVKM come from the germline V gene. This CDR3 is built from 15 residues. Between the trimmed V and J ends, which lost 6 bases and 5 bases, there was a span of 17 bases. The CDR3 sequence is CASSKGGTRYQPQHF. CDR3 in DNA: TGTGCCAGCAGCAAGGGAGGGACACGGTATCAGCCCCAGCATTTT.

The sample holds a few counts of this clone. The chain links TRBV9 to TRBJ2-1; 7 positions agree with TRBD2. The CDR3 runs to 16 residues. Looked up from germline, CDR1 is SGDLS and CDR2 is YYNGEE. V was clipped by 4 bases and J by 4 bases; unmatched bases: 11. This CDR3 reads CASSPRTSGTYNEQFF. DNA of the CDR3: TGTGCCAGCAGCCCAAGGACGAGCGGGACGTACAATGAGCAGTTCTTC.

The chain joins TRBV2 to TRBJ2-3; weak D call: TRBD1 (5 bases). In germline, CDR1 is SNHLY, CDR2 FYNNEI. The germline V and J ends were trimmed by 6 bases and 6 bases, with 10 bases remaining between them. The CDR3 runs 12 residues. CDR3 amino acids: CASSPNRDTQYF. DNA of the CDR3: TGTGCCAGCAGCCCTAACAGGGATACGCAGTATTTT. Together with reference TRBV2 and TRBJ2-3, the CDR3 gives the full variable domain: EPEVTQTPSHQVTQMGQEVILRCVPISNHLYFYWYRQILGQKVEFLVSFYNNEISEKSEIFDDQFSVERPDGSNFTLKIRSTKLEDSAMYFCASSPNRDTQYFGPGTRLTVL.

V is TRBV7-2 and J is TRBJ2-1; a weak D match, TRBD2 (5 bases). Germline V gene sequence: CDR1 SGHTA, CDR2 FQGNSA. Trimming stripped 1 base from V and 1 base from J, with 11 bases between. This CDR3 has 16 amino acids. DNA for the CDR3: TGTGCCAGCAGCTTAGGAGCGGCCCCATCCTACAATGAGCAGTTCTTC. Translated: CASSLGAAPSYNEQFF.

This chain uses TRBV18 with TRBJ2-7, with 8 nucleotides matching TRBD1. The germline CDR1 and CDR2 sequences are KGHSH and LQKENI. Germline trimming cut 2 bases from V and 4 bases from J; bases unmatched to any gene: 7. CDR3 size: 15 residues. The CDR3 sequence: CASSPRQGLVYEQYF. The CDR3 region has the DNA TGTGCCAGCTCACCAAGACAGGGGCTCGTGTACGAGCAGTACTTC.

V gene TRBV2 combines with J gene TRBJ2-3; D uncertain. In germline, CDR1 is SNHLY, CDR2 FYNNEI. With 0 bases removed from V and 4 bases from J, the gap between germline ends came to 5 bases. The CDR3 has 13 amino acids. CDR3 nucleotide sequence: TGTGCCAGCAGTGAAGCGCTAGCAGATACGCAGTATTTT. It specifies CASSEALADTQYF.

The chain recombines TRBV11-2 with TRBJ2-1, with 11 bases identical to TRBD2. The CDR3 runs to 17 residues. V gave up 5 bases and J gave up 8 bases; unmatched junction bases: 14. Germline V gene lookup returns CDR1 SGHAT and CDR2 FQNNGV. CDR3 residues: CASSLLRGVAGGHEQFF. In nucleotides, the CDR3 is TGTGCCAGCAGCCTCCTCCGGGGGGTAGCGGGAGGGCATGAGCAGTTCTTC.